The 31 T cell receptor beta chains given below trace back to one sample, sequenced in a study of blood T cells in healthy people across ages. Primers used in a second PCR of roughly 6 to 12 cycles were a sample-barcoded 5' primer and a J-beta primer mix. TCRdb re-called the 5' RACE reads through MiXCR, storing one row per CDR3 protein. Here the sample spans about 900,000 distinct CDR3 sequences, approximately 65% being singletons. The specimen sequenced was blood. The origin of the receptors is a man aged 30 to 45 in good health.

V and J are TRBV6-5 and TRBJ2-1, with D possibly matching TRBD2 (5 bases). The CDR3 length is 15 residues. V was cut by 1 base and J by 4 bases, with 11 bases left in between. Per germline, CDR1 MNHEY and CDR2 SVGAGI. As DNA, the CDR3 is TGTGCCAGCAGTTACTACGTGGGGAGATACAATGAGCAGTTCTTC. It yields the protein CASSYYVGRYNEQFF.

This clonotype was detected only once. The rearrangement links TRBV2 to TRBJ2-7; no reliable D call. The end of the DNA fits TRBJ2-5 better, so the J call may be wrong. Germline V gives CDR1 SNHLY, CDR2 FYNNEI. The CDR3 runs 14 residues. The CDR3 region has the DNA TGTGCCAGCAGTCCCGAACTATTAGGGGAGACCCAGTACTTC. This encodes CASSPELLGETQYF.

The DNA of the CDR3 is TGTGCCAGCAGTGGAGACAGGGGGGGAACCTACGAGCAGTACTTC. Protein sequence: CASSGDRGGTYEQYF. V is TRBV6-5 and J is TRBJ2-7, with 9 bases fitting TRBD1. Germline values: CDR1 MNHEY, CDR2 SVGAGI. Unmatched junction bases numbered 7, after V lost 5 bases and J lost 2 bases. This CDR3 has 15 amino acids.

The CDR3 here is CASSRQRIPPKSTNEKLFF. The CDR3 DNA reads as TGTGCCAGCAGTCGACAGAGAATCCCCCCGAAATCAACTAATGAAAAACTGTTTTTT. The V and J genes are TRBV6-2 or TRBV6-3 and TRBJ1-4; D is perhaps TRBD1 (5 bases). V lost 5 bases and J 0 bases, leaving 22 bases between the germline ends. The CDR3 loop spans 19 amino acids. Germline assignment: CDR1 MNHEY and CDR2 SVGEGT.

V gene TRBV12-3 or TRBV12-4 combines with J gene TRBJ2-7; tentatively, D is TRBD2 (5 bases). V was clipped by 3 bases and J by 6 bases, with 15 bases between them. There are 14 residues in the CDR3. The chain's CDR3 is CASSLRVSAGEQYF. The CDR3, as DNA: TGTGCCAGCAGTTTGAGGGTTTCCGCCGGCGAGCAGTACTTC.

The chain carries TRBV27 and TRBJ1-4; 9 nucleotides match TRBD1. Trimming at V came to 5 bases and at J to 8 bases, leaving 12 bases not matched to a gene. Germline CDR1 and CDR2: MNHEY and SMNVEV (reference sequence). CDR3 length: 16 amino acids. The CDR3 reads CASSRLGQGLKEKLFF. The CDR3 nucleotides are TGTGCCAGCAGTCGCCTCGGACAGGGGCTGAAGGAAAAACTGTTTTTT.

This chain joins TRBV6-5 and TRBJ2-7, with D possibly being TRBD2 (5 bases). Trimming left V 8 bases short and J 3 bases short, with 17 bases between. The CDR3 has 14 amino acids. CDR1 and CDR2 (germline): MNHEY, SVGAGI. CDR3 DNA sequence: TGTGCCAGCGCCCCGGTTGAGGGTGGCTACGAGCAGTACTTC. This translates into CASAPVEGGYEQYF.

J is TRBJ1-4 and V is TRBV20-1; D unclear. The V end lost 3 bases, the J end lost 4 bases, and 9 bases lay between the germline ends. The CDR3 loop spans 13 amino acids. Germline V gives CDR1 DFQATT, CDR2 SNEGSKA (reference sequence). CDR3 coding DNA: TGCAGTGCTAGTGAGGGAATTAATGAAAAACTGTTTTTT. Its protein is CSASEGINEKLFF.

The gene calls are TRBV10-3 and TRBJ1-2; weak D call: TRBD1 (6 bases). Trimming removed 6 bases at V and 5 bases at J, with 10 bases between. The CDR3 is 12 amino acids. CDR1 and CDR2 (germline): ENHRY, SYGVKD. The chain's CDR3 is CAIRETGYGYTF. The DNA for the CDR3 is TGTGCCATCAGAGAAACAGGGTATGGCTACACCTTC.

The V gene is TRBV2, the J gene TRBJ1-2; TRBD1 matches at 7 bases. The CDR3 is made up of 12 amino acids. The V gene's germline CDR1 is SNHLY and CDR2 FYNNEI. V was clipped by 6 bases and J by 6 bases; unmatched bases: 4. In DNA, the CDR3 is TGTGCCAGCAGAAACAGGGGTGATGGCTACACCTTC. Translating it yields CASRNRGDGYTF.

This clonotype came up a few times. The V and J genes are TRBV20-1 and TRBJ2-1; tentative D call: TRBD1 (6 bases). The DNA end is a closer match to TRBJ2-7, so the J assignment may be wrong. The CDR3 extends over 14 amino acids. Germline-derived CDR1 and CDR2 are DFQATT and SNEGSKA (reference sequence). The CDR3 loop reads CSARVRQGPYEQYF. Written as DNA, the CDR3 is TGCAGTGCTAGAGTCCGGCAGGGGCCCTACGAGCAGTACTTC.

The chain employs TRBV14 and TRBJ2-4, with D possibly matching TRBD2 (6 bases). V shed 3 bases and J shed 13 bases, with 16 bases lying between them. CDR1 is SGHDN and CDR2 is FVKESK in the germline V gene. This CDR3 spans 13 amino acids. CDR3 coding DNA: TGTGCCAGCAGCCAGGAGGGGTCGTTTGAGCAGTACTTC. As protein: CASSQEGSFEQYF.

DNA of the CDR3: TGTGCCAGCAGCCAAGGGACCCTTAGCACAGATACGCAGTATTTT. Amino acid sequence: CASSQGTLSTDTQYF. This sequence joins TRBV4-2 and TRBJ2-3, with no clear D. The V end lost 1 base, the J end lost 0 bases, and 8 bases lay between the germline ends. There are 15 residues in the CDR3. Looked up from germline, CDR1 is LGHNA and CDR2 is YNFKEQ.

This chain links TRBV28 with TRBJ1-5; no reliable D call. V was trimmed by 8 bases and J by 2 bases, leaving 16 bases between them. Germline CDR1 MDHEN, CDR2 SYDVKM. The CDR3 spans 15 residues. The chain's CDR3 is CASLSLPGGNQPQHF. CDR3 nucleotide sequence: TGTGCCAGCTTATCACTCCCTGGGGGCAATCAGCCCCAGCATTTT.

The CDR3 coding sequence is TGTGCCAGCAGCCCAGACAGGGTCAACATTCAGTACTTC. As protein: CASSPDRVNIQYF. The chain couples TRBV7-2 to TRBJ2-5; TRBD1 matches at 7 bases. The J call may be incorrect, as the DNA end agrees better with TRBJ2-4. The CDR3 is 13 amino acids. CDR1 SGHTA and CDR2 FQGNSA come from the germline V gene.

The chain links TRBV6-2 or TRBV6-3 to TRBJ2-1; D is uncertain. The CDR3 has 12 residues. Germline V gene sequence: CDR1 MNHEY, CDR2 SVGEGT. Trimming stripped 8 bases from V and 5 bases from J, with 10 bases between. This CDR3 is CASAPTDNEQFF. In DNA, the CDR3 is TGTGCCAGCGCGCCCACGGACAATGAGCAGTTCTTC.

CDR3 in amino acids: CASTTNVGWAETQYF. In nucleotides, the CDR3 is TGTGCCAGCACCACGAACGTGGGGTGGGCGGAGACCCAGTACTTC. The rearrangement joins TRBV9 to TRBJ2-7; D remains ambiguous. The better agreement between TRBJ2-5 and the DNA end casts doubt on the J call. Germline assignment: CDR1 SGDLS and CDR2 YYNGEE. The CDR3 has 15 residues.

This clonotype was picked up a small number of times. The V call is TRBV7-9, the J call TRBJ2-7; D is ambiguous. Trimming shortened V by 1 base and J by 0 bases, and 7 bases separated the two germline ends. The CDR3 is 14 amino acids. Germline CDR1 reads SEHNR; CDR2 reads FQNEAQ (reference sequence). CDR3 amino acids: CASSLGHGSYEQYF. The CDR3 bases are TGTGCCAGCAGCTTAGGTCACGGCTCCTACGAGCAGTACTTC.

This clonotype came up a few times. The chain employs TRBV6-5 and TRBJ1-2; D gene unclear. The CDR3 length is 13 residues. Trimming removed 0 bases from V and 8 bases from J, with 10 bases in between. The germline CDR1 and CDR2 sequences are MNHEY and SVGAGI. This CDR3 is CASSYSKARGYTF. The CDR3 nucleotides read TGTGCCAGCAGTTACTCGAAGGCAAGGGGCTACACCTTC.

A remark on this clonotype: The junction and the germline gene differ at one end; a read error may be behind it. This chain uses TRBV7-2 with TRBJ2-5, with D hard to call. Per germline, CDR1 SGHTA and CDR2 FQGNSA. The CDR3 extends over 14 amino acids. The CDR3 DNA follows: TGTGCCAGCAACTTAGCCCCCGTTCAAGAGACCCAGTACTTC. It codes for CASNLAPVQETQYF.

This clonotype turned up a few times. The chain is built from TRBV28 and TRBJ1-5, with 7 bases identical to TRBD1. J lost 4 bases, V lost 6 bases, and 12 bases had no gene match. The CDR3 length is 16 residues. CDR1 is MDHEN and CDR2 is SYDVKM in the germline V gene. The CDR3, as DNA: TGTGCCAGCAGGCTGGAAGGGGGCGTGGGGAATCAGCCCCAGCATTTT. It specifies CASRLEGGVGNQPQHF.

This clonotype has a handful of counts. CDR3 coding DNA: TGCGCCAGCAGCTTAGCAGCGCCAGGCAATGAGCAGTTCTTC. Its translation: CASSLAAPGNEQFF. The V call is TRBV5-1, the J call TRBJ2-1; D not resolved. V was clipped by 2 bases and J by 6 bases, with 12 bases between them. Germline CDR1 SGHRS, CDR2 YFSETQ. CDR3 length: 14 residues.

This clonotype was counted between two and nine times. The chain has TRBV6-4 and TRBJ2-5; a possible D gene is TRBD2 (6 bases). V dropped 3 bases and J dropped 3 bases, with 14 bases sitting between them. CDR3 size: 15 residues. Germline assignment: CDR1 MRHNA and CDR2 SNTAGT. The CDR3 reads CASSDLTRGKETQYF. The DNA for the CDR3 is TGTGCCAGCAGTGATCTAACTCGGGGGAAAGAGACCCAGTACTTC.

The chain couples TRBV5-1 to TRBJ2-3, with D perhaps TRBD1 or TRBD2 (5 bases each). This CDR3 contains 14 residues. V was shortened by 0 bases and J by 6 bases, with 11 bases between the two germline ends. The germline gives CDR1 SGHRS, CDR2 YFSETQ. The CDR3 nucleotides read TGCGCCAGCAGCTTGGCCGGGTGGGGGGATACGCAGTATTTT. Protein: CASSLAGWGDTQYF.

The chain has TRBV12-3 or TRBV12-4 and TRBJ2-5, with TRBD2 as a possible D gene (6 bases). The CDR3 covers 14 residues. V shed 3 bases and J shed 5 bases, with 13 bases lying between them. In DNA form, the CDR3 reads TGTGCCAGCAGTTTGAGTACGGGGAGGGAGACCCAGTACTTC. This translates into CASSLSTGRETQYF.

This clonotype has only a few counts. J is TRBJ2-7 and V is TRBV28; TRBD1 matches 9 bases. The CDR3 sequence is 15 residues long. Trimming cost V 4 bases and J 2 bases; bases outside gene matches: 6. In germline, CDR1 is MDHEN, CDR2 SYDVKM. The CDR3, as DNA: TGTGCCAGCAGTTCCCGGACAGGGGACCCCTACGAGCAGTACTTC. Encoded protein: CASSSRTGDPYEQYF.

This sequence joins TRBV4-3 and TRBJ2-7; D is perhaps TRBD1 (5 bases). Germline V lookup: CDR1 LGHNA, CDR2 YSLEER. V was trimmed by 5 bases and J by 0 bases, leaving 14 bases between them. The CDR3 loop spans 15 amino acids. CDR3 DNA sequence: TGCGCCAGCAGCGCGACAGATAGCAACTCCTACGAGCAGTACTTC. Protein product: CASSATDSNSYEQYF.

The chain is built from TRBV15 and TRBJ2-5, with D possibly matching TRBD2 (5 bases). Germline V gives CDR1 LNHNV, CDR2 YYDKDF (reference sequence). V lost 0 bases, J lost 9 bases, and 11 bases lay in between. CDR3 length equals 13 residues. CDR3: CATSRDREGPQYF. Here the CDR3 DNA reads TGTGCCACCAGCAGAGATCGAGAGGGTCCCCAGTACTTC.

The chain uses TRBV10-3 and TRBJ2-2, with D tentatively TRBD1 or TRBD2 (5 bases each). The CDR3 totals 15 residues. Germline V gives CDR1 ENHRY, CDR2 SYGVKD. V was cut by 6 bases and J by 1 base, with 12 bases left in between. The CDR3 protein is CAIRKGRGNTGELFF. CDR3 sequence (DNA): TGTGCCATCAGGAAGGGACGGGGGAACACCGGGGAGCTGTTTTTT.

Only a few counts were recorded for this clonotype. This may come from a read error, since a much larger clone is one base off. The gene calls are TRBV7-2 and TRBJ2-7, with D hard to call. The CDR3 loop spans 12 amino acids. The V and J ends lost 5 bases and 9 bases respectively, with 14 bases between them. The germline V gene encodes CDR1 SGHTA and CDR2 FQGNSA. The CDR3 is CASSPTLGWQYF. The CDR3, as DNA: TGTGCCAGCAGCCCGACGTTAGGGTGGCAGTACTTC.

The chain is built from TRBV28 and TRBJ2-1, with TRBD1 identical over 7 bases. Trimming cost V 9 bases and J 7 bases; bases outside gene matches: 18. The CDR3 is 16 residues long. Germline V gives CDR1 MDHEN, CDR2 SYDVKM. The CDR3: CASHLKPGQPSNEQFF. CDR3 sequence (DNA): TGTGCCAGTCACTTAAAACCGGGACAGCCTTCTAATGAGCAGTTCTTC. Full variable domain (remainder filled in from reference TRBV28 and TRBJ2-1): DVKVTQSSRYLVKRTGEKVFLECVQDMDHENMFWYRQDPGLGLRLIYFSYDVKMKEKGDIPEGYSVSREKKERFSLILESASTNQTSMYLCASHLKPGQPSNEQFFGPGTRLTVL.